The present T cell receptor beta chain was sequenced within a study of T cell repertoires in cytomegalovirus infection. Overall study context: HLA-B-restricted CMV epitopes that are well studied were used alongside recently identified HLA-C-restricted ones. Public TCR beta signature analysis indicated the presence of both CMV infection and matching HLA type.

This CDR3 region has 13 residues. CDR1 is SGHAT, CDR2 FQNNGV, per germline. The V and J ends lost 4 bases and 4 bases respectively, with 8 bases between them. TCRdb recomputed calls from the reads with MiXCR, one row per CDR3 protein. The sample holds a few hundred thousand distinct CDR3 sequences; almost 40% are singletons and the top ten take around 46%. With regard to this clonotype: Its antigen is currently unknown.

The clonotype comes from a human donor in good health (CMV status not recorded). Some clones in this sample may be carry-over from other donors' samples. This chain joins TRBV11-2 and TRBJ1-3; possibly TRBD1 for D (6 bases). Here the sequenced sample was cultured PBMCs, taken from culture after CMV antigen stimulation. For the CDR3, the DNA is TGTGCCAGCAGCTCGGACAGCGGAAACACCATATATTTT. Its translation is CASSSDSGNTIYF.